One and the same sample provided the 29 T cell receptor beta chains below, sequenced in a study of PD-1 blockade in classical Hodgkin lymphoma. Every single patient, without exception, relapsed after autologous stem cell transplantation, and brentuximab vedotin exposure varied. Negative selection with magnetic separation was used to purify CD4+ T cells from thawed PBMCs. Assay used: immunoSEQ multiplex PCR; TCRdb lists only in-frame clones, some missing. The sample has around 6,000 clones, approximately 81% seen once. The material was CD4+ T cells from blood, obtained at baseline. These TCRs come from a human donor with classical Hodgkin lymphoma.

This chain links TRBV20-1 with TRBJ2-7; D gene ambiguous. CDR1 DFQATT and CDR2 SNEGSKA come from the germline V gene (reference sequence). V shed 6 bases and J shed 3 bases, with 9 bases lying between them. The CDR3 is made up of 11 amino acids. CDR3 region: CSAPMGYEQYF. The DNA for the CDR3 is TGCAGTGCCCCCATGGGCTACGAGCAGTACTTC.

This clone was found once. The chain is built from TRBV7-4 and TRBJ2-7; D might be TRBD1 or TRBD2, each matching 5 bases. Looked up from germline, CDR1 is SGHVT and CDR2 is SQSDAQ. Trimming left V 2 bases short and J 5 bases short, with 7 bases between. The CDR3 extends over 12 amino acids. CDR3 loop: CASSLRDHEQYF. CDR3 nucleotide sequence: TGTGCCAGCAGCTTAAGGGACCACGAGCAGTACTTC.

The gene calls are TRBV7-6 and TRBJ2-2; 8 positions agree with TRBD1. Germline CDR1 is SGHVS and CDR2 is FNYEAQ. CDR3 length: 15 residues. J gave up 9 bases and V 4 bases, and 10 bases lay outside the gene matches. CDR3 in amino acids: CASSSPRTGRRELFF. CDR3 DNA sequence: TGTGCCAGCAGCTCACCGAGGACAGGGAGGAGGGAGCTGTTTTTT.

The J gene is TRBJ1-1, the V gene TRBV28; D gene uncertain. Per germline, CDR1 MDHEN and CDR2 SYDVKM. Trimming stripped 8 bases from V and 1 base from J, with 17 bases between. The CDR3 contains 15 residues. CDR3 nucleotides: TGTGCCAGCCGACGGGTCATCGTCAGGAACACTGAAGCTTTCTTT. Its translation is CASRRVIVRNTEAFF.

This chain uses TRBV9 with TRBJ2-1, with D perhaps matching TRBD1 (5 bases). CDR3 length equals 14 residues. Deletions cut 6 bases from V and 0 bases from J, with 10 bases between. CDR1 and CDR2 from the germline V gene are SGDLS and YYNGEE. In nucleotides, the CDR3 is TGTGCCAGCACCAGGGTGAACTCCTACAATGAGCAGTTCTTC. Translation: CASTRVNSYNEQFF. The full variable domain, completed using reference TRBV9 and TRBJ2-1, is DSGVTQTPKHLITATGQRVTLRCSPRSGDLSVYWYQQSLDQGLQFLIQYYNGEERAKGNILERFSAQQFPDLHSELNLSSLELGDSALYFCASTRVNSYNEQFFGPGTRLTVL.

This clone was seen a handful of times. The chain combines TRBV7-2 with TRBJ1-2; TRBD1 aligns across 8 bases. The CDR3 has 18 amino acids. Germline CDR1 SGHTA, CDR2 FQGNSA. Losses at the gene ends were 5 bases for V and 2 bases for J; bases not matched to a gene: 16. The CDR3 loop reads CASSPTPLDRAINYGYTF. CDR3 DNA: TGTGCCAGCAGCCCCACACCTCTGGACAGGGCGATCAACTATGGCTACACCTTC.

The chain carries TRBV14 and TRBJ1-2; D remains unclear. Germline V CDR1 and CDR2: SGHDN, FVKESK. V was pared by 4 bases and J by 0 bases, with 9 bases between. This CDR3 comprises 14 residues. The CDR3 region is CASSLTIANYGYTF. The CDR3 nucleotides read TGTGCCAGCAGCCTTACGATAGCTAACTATGGCTACACCTTC.

The V and J genes are TRBV18 and TRBJ2-5; D unclear. The V gene lost 3 bases and the J gene lost 4 bases, with 12 bases spanning the gap. Germline V lookup: CDR1 KGHSH, CDR2 LQKENI. This CDR3 is 14 amino acids long. CDR3 sequence: CASSPAQPRETQYF. CDR3 coding DNA: TGTGCCAGCTCACCGGCACAACCCCGAGAGACCCAGTACTTC.

The chain joins TRBV9 to TRBJ1-1; D is undetermined. This CDR3 spans 15 amino acids. Germline V gene lookup returns CDR1 SGDLS and CDR2 YYNGEE. Trimming pared 0 bases from V and 6 bases from J, leaving 15 bases between. In DNA form, the CDR3 reads TGTGCCAGCAGCGTAGTTGCCCCCCCGGGCCCTGAAGCTTTCTTT. Translation: CASSVVAPPGPEAFF.

The chain couples TRBV5-4 to TRBJ2-3; D may match TRBD1 or TRBD2 (7 bases each). V lost 9 bases and J lost 2, with 16 bases in between. Germline lookup yields CDR1 SGHNT and CDR2 YYREEE (reference sequence). The length of the CDR3 is 14 residues. The CDR3, as DNA: TGTGCCACTTGGGAGGGGGCCGTCACAGATACGCAGTATTTT. The encoded protein is CATWEGAVTDTQYF.

The genes are TRBV7-2 and TRBJ1-1, with D tentatively TRBD1 (5 bases). Germline lookup yields CDR1 SGHTA and CDR2 FQGNSA. With 5 bases removed from V and 5 bases from J, the gap between germline ends came to 12 bases. The CDR3 consists of 13 residues. CDR3 residues: CASSDYKGTEAFF. In DNA form, the CDR3 reads TGTGCCAGCAGCGACTACAAGGGGACTGAAGCTTTCTTT.

This chain uses TRBV18 with TRBJ1-1; D is unclear. Per germline, CDR1 KGHSH and CDR2 LQKENI. This CDR3 is 13 amino acids long. Trimming left V 6 bases short and J 5 bases short, with 13 bases between. The CDR3 nucleotides read TGTGCCAGCTCCGAAAAACGGGGAACTGAAGCTTTCTTT. This translates into CASSEKRGTEAFF.

The chain carries TRBV7-9 and TRBJ1-1; D unclear. Deletions cut 2 bases from V and 3 bases from J, with 4 bases between. Per germline, CDR1 SEHNR and CDR2 FQNEAQ (reference sequence). The CDR3 length is 12 residues. CDR3 nucleotide sequence: TGTGCCAGCAGCTTAAGGGACACTGAAGCTTTCTTT. Protein product: CASSLRDTEAFF.

The chain recombines TRBV5-3 with TRBJ1-2; D is possibly TRBD1 (5 bases). TRBV5-3 is marked as an open reading frame, function uncertain. There are 16 residues in the CDR3. The ends were cut back, 2 bases at V and 3 bases at J, with 17 bases in the middle. CDR3 sequence: CARSFQTWDPYYGYTF. The CDR3 bases are TGTGCCAGAAGCTTTCAAACCTGGGACCCCTACTATGGCTACACCTTC.

The sample holds a few counts of this clone. This sequence joins TRBV19 and TRBJ2-7; D might be TRBD1 or TRBD2, each matching 5 bases. CDR1 is LNHDA and CDR2 is SQIVND in the germline V gene (reference sequence). There are 14 residues in the CDR3. Trimming stripped 5 bases from V and 4 bases from J, with 15 bases between. The CDR3 DNA follows: TGTGCCAGTAGTCCGATGCAGGGAGTGTACGAGCAGTACTTC. Its translation: CASSPMQGVYEQYF.

This clone was recorded only once. This chain uses TRBV7-6 with TRBJ2-3; D is ambiguous. Germline V gene data show CDR1 as SGHVS and CDR2 as FNYEAQ. V dropped 1 base and J dropped 2 bases, with 7 bases sitting between them. This CDR3 spans 14 amino acids. CDR3 amino acids: CASSLVGYTDTQYF. The CDR3 region has the DNA TGTGCCAGCAGCTTAGTCGGTTACACAGATACGCAGTATTTT. Full variable domain (missing parts from reference TRBV7-6 and TRBJ2-3): GAGVSQSPRYKVTKRGQDVALRCDPISGHVSLYWYRQALGQGPEFLTYFNYEAQQDKSGLPNDRFSAERPEGSISTLTIQRTEQRDSAMYRCASSLVGYTDTQYFGPGTRLTVL.

The chain carries TRBV28 and TRBJ1-1, with D hard to call. The CDR3 runs to 15 residues. CDR1 is MDHEN, CDR2 SYDVKM, per germline. V lost 6 bases and J 4 bases, leaving 18 bases between the germline ends. Here the CDR3 reads CASRLRGGVGTEAFF. CDR3 bases: TGTGCCAGCAGACTGAGAGGCGGGGTTGGCACTGAAGCTTTCTTT.

In this sample, this clone turned up once. The chain joins TRBV9 to TRBJ2-3, with D possibly called TRBD1 or TRBD2 (6 bases each). From germline, CDR1 is SGDLS and CDR2 YYNGEE. This CDR3 has 19 amino acids. Deletions cut 0 bases from V and 1 base from J, with 21 bases between. The CDR3 spells CASSVGGAIPFLGTDTQYF. CDR3 bases: TGTGCCAGCAGCGTAGGGGGGGCAATCCCCTTTTTAGGCACAGATACGCAGTATTTT.

The chain employs TRBV4-1 and TRBJ1-5; 8 nucleotides align to TRBD1. After removal of 1 base from V and 2 bases from J, the junction contained 4 bases not matched to a gene. Per germline, CDR1 MGHRA and CDR2 YSYEKL. CDR3 length: 16 residues. This CDR3 is CASSQGTGRGNQPQHF. The CDR3 region has the DNA TGCGCCAGCAGCCAAGGGACAGGGAGGGGCAATCAGCCCCAGCATTTT.

The chain employs TRBV6-4 and TRBJ2-2, with TRBD1 matching over 11 bases. Germline lookup yields CDR1 MRHNA and CDR2 SNTAGT. Trimming cost V 6 bases and J 3 bases; bases outside gene matches: 6. There are 16 residues in the CDR3. The CDR3 nucleotides read TGTGCCAGCAGCCTCGGACAGGGGGCGGACACCGGGGAGCTGTTTTTT. This encodes CASSLGQGADTGELFF.

The chain uses TRBV6-5 and TRBJ1-1; possible D gene TRBD1, 6 bases. This CDR3 comprises 13 residues. The germline CDR1 and CDR2 sequences are MNHEY and SVGAGI. Trimming removed 6 bases from V and 1 base from J, with 9 bases in between. DNA of the CDR3: TGTGCCAGCAGCCCGACAGGGAACACTGAAGCTTTCTTT. Encoded protein: CASSPTGNTEAFF.

V usage is TRBV19 and J usage is TRBJ2-7, with 9 positions matching TRBD1. The CDR3 consists of 15 residues. The junction had 7 bases not matched to a gene; V was cut back by 7 bases and J by 0 bases. CDR1 and CDR2 (germline): LNHDA, SQIVND (reference sequence). The chain's CDR3 is CASITGTGNSYEQYF. In DNA form, the CDR3 reads TGTGCCAGTATCACCGGGACAGGGAACTCCTACGAGCAGTACTTC. Filled out from reference TRBV19 and TRBJ2-7, the complete variable domain reads DGGITQSPKYLFRKEGQNVTLSCEQNLNHDAMYWYRQDPGQGLRLIYYSQIVNDFQKGDIAEGYSVSREKKESFPLTVTSAQKNPTAFYLCASITGTGNSYEQYFGPGTRLTVT.

CDR3 protein: CASSQVWSNTEAFF. CDR3 coding DNA: TGCGCCAGCAGCCAAGTTTGGTCGAACACTGAAGCTTTCTTT. The rearrangement links TRBV4-1 to TRBJ1-1; D is undetermined. CDR1 and CDR2 (germline): MGHRA, YSYEKL. This CDR3 comprises 14 residues. Trimming removed 1 base from V and 1 base from J, with 7 bases in between.

There are a few counts of this clone. The rearrangement joins TRBV28 to TRBJ1-5; no clear D gene. The CDR3 spans 15 residues. From germline, CDR1 is MDHEN and CDR2 SYDVKM. V was clipped by 6 bases and J by 0 bases, with 12 bases between them. The CDR3 here is CASRRESYSNQPQHF. The CDR3, as DNA: TGTGCCAGCAGAAGGGAAAGCTATAGCAATCAGCCCCAGCATTTT.

The genes are TRBV10-2 and TRBJ1-1, with 7 bases fitting TRBD1. The CDR3 sequence is 11 residues long. Germline values: CDR1 WSHSY, CDR2 SAAADI. V lost 6 bases, J lost 12 bases, and 7 bases stayed unmatched. The CDR3 loop reads CASRQTGITFF. In nucleotides, the CDR3 is TGCGCCAGCAGGCAGACAGGGATTACTTTCTTT.

This clone was observed a handful of times. The V and J genes are TRBV7-2 and TRBJ1-3; D is unresolved. CDR1 is SGHTA and CDR2 is FQGNSA in the germline V gene. This CDR3 comprises 13 residues. V lost 2 bases, J lost 7 bases, and 9 bases lay in between. CDR3 sequence (DNA): TGTGCCAGCAGCTTAAGCCCCCCGAACACCATATATTTT. It encodes CASSLSPPNTIYF.

The V gene is TRBV5-8, the J gene TRBJ2-3; D remains ambiguous. CDR1 SGHTS and CDR2 YDEGEE come from the germline V gene. The CDR3 covers 16 residues. The V gene lost 0 bases and the J gene lost 1 base, with 12 bases spanning the gap. The CDR3 is CASSLVALWRTDTQYF. CDR3 DNA: TGTGCCAGCAGCTTGGTCGCTCTTTGGCGCACAGATACGCAGTATTTT.

V and J are TRBV28 and TRBJ2-7; 7 nucleotides align to TRBD1. Germline loops: CDR1 MDHEN, CDR2 SYDVKM. The CDR3 loop spans 17 amino acids. V gave up 5 bases and J gave up 2 bases; unmatched junction bases: 15. CDR3 loop: CASSIQDRSAQAYEQYF. The CDR3 DNA reads TGTGCCAGCAGTATACAGGACAGGTCCGCACAAGCCTACGAGCAGTACTTC.

The chain employs TRBV7-2 and TRBJ1-4; 8 positions match TRBD1. The trim removed 6 bases at V and 8 bases at J, leaving 8 bases unmatched. The V gene's germline CDR1 is SGHTA and CDR2 FQGNSA. The CDR3 totals 14 residues. In nucleotides, the CDR3 is TGTGCCAGCAGTTTGAGGACAGGGCGGGAAAAACTGTTTTTT. Protein: CASSLRTGREKLFF.